Sequencing of this T cell receptor beta chain was carried out in a study of preoperative IRX-2 immunotherapy in early breast cancer. The treatment denotes: preoperative locoregional IRX-2 cytokine immunotherapy. Patients received preoperative, locoregional IRX-2 cytokine immunotherapy in a phase Ib study. Profiled with immunoSEQ multiplex PCR; TCRdb holds only in-frame clones, not every one. This sample yields over 60,000 clones, of which approximately 93% are seen a single time; approximately 1.8% belongs to the top ten. Germline V gives CDR1 GTSNPN, CDR2 SVGIG (reference sequence). The CDR3 loop spans 12 amino acids. Between the trimmed V and J ends, which lost 8 bases and 7 bases, there was a span of 15 bases.

Collection took place from a patient treated with IRX-2 immunotherapy. This chain links TRBV30 with TRBJ2-1; a weak D match, TRBD2 (7 bases). This receptor was obtained from a human donor with breast cancer. The CDR3 sequence is CARGRGANEQFF. DNA for the CDR3: TGTGCCCGGGGGAGGGGGGCGAATGAGCAGTTCTTC. Variable domain in full (rest from reference TRBV30 and TRBJ2-1): SQTIHQWPATLVQPVGSPLSLECTVEGTSNPNLYWYRQAAGRGLQLLFYSVGIGQISSEVPQNLSASRPQDRQFILSSKKLLLSDSGFYLCARGRGANEQFFGPGTRLTVL.